This TCR beta chain derives from a study of T cells in Graves' hyperthyroidism and ophthalmopathy (dated by TCRdb to about 2019). A note on the overall study: Peripheral blood samples were taken at the time of initial diagnosis, prior to any treatment. According to the paper, TCR Vbeta CDR3 sequencing was carried out on 135 peripheral blood samples, which came from more than 40 ophthalmopathy, around 74 hyperthyroidism and approximately 17 progressor patients. To identify TCR V-J signatures that set the groups apart, the researchers used a discovery cohort of roughly 100 patients, made up of roughly 45 with Graves' ophthalmopathy and about 59 with stable Graves' hyperthyroidism. The 100 or so discovery patients were randomly split 7:3 into training and test sets. In about 6 Graves' hyperthyroidism patients, the study also compared T-cell repertoires from thyroid tissue with T-cell repertoires from blood. After blood sampling, hyperthyroidism patients were treated with methimazole at a starting dose of 30 mg daily, and ophthalmopathy patients were treated with high-dose intravenous methylprednisolone. Whether ophthalmopathy could be predicted prospectively was tested in an independent validation cohort made up of 18 to 20 hyperthyroidism patients plus 17 patients who later progressed to ophthalmopathy. General findings and caveats noted by the study authors: Most expanded thyroid clonotypes (frequency above 0.001) were also detected in blood, a finding suggesting that blood repertoires may reflect thyroid immune responses. In validation, the model predicted progression to ophthalmopathy with roughly 70% sensitivity and 72% to 75% specificity, a median of 6.5 months before onset. In cross-validation, a model built on a 13 V-J signature told ophthalmopathy apart from stable hyperthyroidism with about 90% sensitivity and roughly 82% specificity, and in testing the same model reached 80%/75%. Sample size was not statistically predetermined, and investigators were not blinded to group allocation.

The TCR beta CDR3 regions were amplified from RNA transcripts. For the first round of RT-PCR on the TCR CDR3, the HTBI primer set was used together with the Qiagen OneStep RT-PCR kit. The libraries were constructed in a second round of multiplex PCR and then size-selected and purified. Paired-end sequencing of the libraries was performed with 100 bp reads on an Illumina HiSeq2000. Concerning the study's data processing: SOAPnuke was used to process the raw data, throwing out any read that contained adapters or uncalled bases, had a mean Phred below 15, or lacked an exact constant-primer or identifier match. High-quality paired reads were merged with COPE v1.2.5, and unique nucleotide sequences were defined as clonotypes. MiTCR v1.1 was used to align clonotypes to the IMGT TRBV, TRBD and TRBJ reference segments. Only V-J combinations with frequency above 0.0001, covering 99.2% of repertoires, were analysed. A TCS score was defined as the ratio between F50 (clonal expansion) and ExV (chaos), using BLOSUM62-based TCRdist between CDR3 peptides within each V-J. Welch's t-statistics and random forest reduced around 510 V-J features to 13, which were used in a naive Bayes classifier (R e1071). TCRdb redid the processing of the public reads, applying fastp at Q25 and MiXCR, and retained in-frame beta chains. When rows share a CDR3 protein, they turn into one entry using the most common DNA and genes. The V and J calls reflect TCRdb's pipeline rather than the authors' work. The sample has hundreds of thousands of distinct CDR3 sequences on record, 12% to 15% of them singletons. The ten largest clones take up 10% to 13% of the sample.

A patient counted as having stable Graves' hyperthyroidism if no progression to ophthalmopathy occurred over 18 months of follow-up. Hyperthyroidism patients were newly diagnosed, with disease duration under 2 months, and aged 18 to 65 years. Exclusion was applied to patients with uncontrolled infections, other autoimmune diseases, pregnancy or lactation. Diagnoses were established on the basis of clinical symptoms, serum thyroxine and TRAb, thyroid ultrasound, and orbital computed tomography. PBMCs were isolated from 10 ml of fresh peripheral blood by Ficoll-Paque density gradient centrifugation. Trizol reagent was used to extract total RNA, and RNA quality was then checked on an Agilent 2100 Bioanalyzer. This clonotype appeared many times. Its antigen is not yet known. No quality values exist for individual bases; no much larger clone is one base distant. There are 14 amino acids in the CDR3, from cysteine to phenylalanine inclusive. Only the CDR3 portion is preserved as DNA: 42 bases, with reading frame beginning at the first base. Via the germline V gene, CDR1 is SGHDN and CDR2 FVKESK. The V end loses 4 bases and the J end loses 0 bases, and a stretch of 6 bases separates them.

The sample consisted of blood. This receptor was identified in a young woman with Graves' hyperthyroidism. In this chain, TRBV14 is recombined with TRBJ2-2, with the D gene call left open. The DNA sequence reads TGTGCCAGCAGCCCAAGCACGAACACCGGGGAGCTGTTTTTT. Its amino acids are CASSPSTNTGELFF.